These 26 T cell receptor beta chains came from one sample sequenced in a study of cytomegalovirus exposure and HLA in healthy donors (dated by TCRdb to 2016 to 2017). The library was generated by the immunoSEQ multiplex PCR assay. A mixture of 60 forward primers for TCR Vbeta segments and 13 reverse primers for TCR Jbeta segments was used in the multiplex PCR. TCRdb took over this immuneACCESS table, retaining in-frame rearrangements with V and J assigned. Such tables are incomplete; in checked studies, under half of the missing clones stem from an unresolved V gene, and the remainder is unexplained. The sample has over 70,000 clones on record, 70% to 80% of them singletons. More than 7.5% of the sample goes to the ten largest clones. The sequenced sample was PBMCs. All receptors derive from a woman aged 45-65 years in good health and CMV-seropositive.

The chain links TRBV27 to TRBJ2-7; 8 bases match TRBD1. The ends lost 4 bases at V and 6 bases at J; junction bases unmatched: 8. The CDR3 sequence is 14 residues long. Looked up from germline, CDR1 is MNHEY and CDR2 is SMNVEV (reference sequence). The CDR3 loop is CASSSRDRPFEQYF. In DNA form, the CDR3 reads TGTGCCAGCAGTTCCCGGGACAGGCCCTTCGAGCAGTACTTC.

The rearrangement joins TRBV28 to TRBJ2-1; 9 nucleotides agree with TRBD2. From germline, CDR1 is MDHEN and CDR2 SYDVKM. CDR3 length: 15 amino acids. The junction had 4 bases not matched to a gene; V was cut back by 5 bases and J by 2 bases. Here the CDR3 DNA reads TGTGCCAGCAGTGCAGCGGGGGGTCCCTACAATGAGCAGTTCTTC. Residues: CASSAAGGPYNEQFF.

The rearrangement joins TRBV4-3 to TRBJ1-2; weak D call: TRBD1 (6 bases). Deletions cut 1 base from V and 3 bases from J, with 12 bases between. The CDR3 totals 15 residues. The germline V gene has CDR1 LGHNA and CDR2 YSLEER. CDR3 sequence: CASSQADGGYYGYTF. CDR3 nucleotides: TGCGCCAGCAGCCAAGCTGATGGGGGCTACTATGGCTACACCTTC.

The genes are TRBV4-3 and TRBJ2-7; unclear D gene. V was clipped by 1 base and J by 0 bases, with 10 bases between them. This CDR3 contains 15 residues. The V gene's germline CDR1 is LGHNA and CDR2 YSLEER. This CDR3 reads CASSQVLYSSYEQYF. The CDR3 nucleotides read TGCGCCAGCAGCCAAGTTCTCTACAGCTCCTACGAGCAGTACTTC.

This chain links TRBV28 with TRBJ1-1, with D possibly being TRBD1 (6 bases). Germline V lookup: CDR1 MDHEN, CDR2 SYDVKM. The CDR3 runs 14 residues. Trimming shortened V by 5 bases and J by 3 bases, and 13 bases separated the two germline ends. This CDR3 is CASSPHRDYTEAFF. CDR3 nucleotide sequence: TGTGCCAGCAGTCCACACAGGGATTACACTGAAGCTTTCTTT.

The chain is built from TRBV27 and TRBJ2-3, with TRBD2 matching over 9 bases. The length of the CDR3 is 16 residues. Per germline, CDR1 MNHEY and CDR2 SMNVEV (reference sequence). Trimming at V came to 5 bases and at J to 2 bases, leaving 8 bases not matched to a gene. The CDR3 loop reads CASSRLAEISTDTQYF. For the CDR3, the DNA is TGTGCCAGCAGTCGACTAGCGGAGATATCCACAGATACGCAGTATTTT.

The CDR3 region is CACHPGQGTQETQYF. In DNA, the CDR3 is TGTGCCTGTCATCCGGGACAGGGTACCCAAGAGACCCAGTACTTC. The rearrangement links TRBV30 to TRBJ2-5; 9 bases are a match to TRBD1. The germline CDR1 and CDR2 sequences are GTSNPN and SVGIG (reference sequence). V was pared by 6 bases and J by 1 base, with 9 bases of the junction left unmatched. CDR3 length equals 15 residues.

The V call is TRBV18, the J call TRBJ1-6, with 7 bases aligning to TRBD1. With 0 bases clipped from V and 8 bases from J, the junction kept 7 bases outside the gene matches. CDR3 length: 16 residues. Germline V lookup: CDR1 KGHSH, CDR2 LQKENI. The CDR3 loop reads CASSPPLTGMDSPLHF. For the CDR3, the DNA is TGTGCCAGCTCACCACCATTGACAGGGATGGATTCACCCCTCCACTTT.

The gene calls are TRBV5-4 and TRBJ2-2, with 15 bases aligning to TRBD2. Germline V gene sequence: CDR1 SGHNT, CDR2 YYREEE (reference sequence). The CDR3 has 16 amino acids. J was trimmed by 6 bases and V by 5 bases; bases with no gene match: 5. In DNA form, the CDR3 reads TGTGCCAGCAGTAGGACTAGCGGGGGGGCACCCGGGGAGCTGTTTTTT. Translated: CASSRTSGGAPGELFF.

This chain links TRBV6-6 with TRBJ2-1; D is perhaps TRBD1 (6 bases). CDR1 and CDR2 (germline): MNHNY, SVGAGI (reference sequence). V lost 2 bases to trimming and J lost 5 bases, with 7 bases between them. The CDR3 extends over 13 amino acids. The CDR3 is CASSYRDNNEQFF. The CDR3 region has the DNA TGTGCCAGCAGTTACCGGGACAACAATGAGCAGTTCTTC.

This clone occurred once. This chain joins TRBV9 and TRBJ2-2; TRBD2 agrees at 7 bases. V trimming: 4 bases; J trimming: 5 bases; junction bases outside the gene matches: 8. CDR3 length equals 15 residues. Germline V CDR1 and CDR2: SGDLS, YYNGEE. The CDR3 loop is CASSPRLASTGELFF. The DNA of the CDR3 is TGTGCCAGCAGCCCCCGACTAGCTAGTACCGGGGAGCTGTTTTTT.

The chain is built from TRBV2 and TRBJ2-3, with D perhaps TRBD2 (6 bases). V lost 5 bases and J lost 2, with 14 bases in between. Germline-derived CDR1 and CDR2 are SNHLY and FYNNEI. The CDR3 runs 15 residues. The CDR3 region is CASSSRGRDTDTQYF. In DNA, the CDR3 is TGTGCCAGCAGTTCTCGGGGGAGAGACACAGATACGCAGTATTTT.

The chain employs TRBV28 and TRBJ2-1, with 8 nucleotides matching TRBD2. CDR1 MDHEN and CDR2 SYDVKM come from the germline V gene. The CDR3 spans 13 residues. The V and J ends lost 8 bases and 4 bases, in that order; junction bases with no gene match: 4. The CDR3: CASVTGGYNEQFF. The CDR3 region has the DNA TGTGCCAGCGTCACGGGAGGGTACAATGAGCAGTTCTTC.

This chain uses TRBV28 with TRBJ1-1; D is unclear. Looked up from germline, CDR1 is MDHEN and CDR2 is SYDVKM. This CDR3 has 14 amino acids. Trimming shortened V by 4 bases and J by 0 bases, and 9 bases separated the two germline ends. The chain's CDR3 is CASSSRGLNTEAFF. In DNA form, the CDR3 reads TGTGCCAGCAGTTCCCGGGGTTTGAACACTGAAGCTTTCTTT.

This chain connects TRBV21-1 to TRBJ2-3; the table gives TRBD2 as D, unverified against the DNA. TRBV21-1 is flagged as a pseudogene. This CDR3 is 18 amino acids long. The CDR3 is CASSKATSYRGEADTQYF. DNA for the CDR3: TGTGCCAGCAGCAAAGCTACGTCCTATCGGGGGGAGGCAGATACGCAGTATTTT.

The chain uses TRBV7-8 and TRBJ2-1, with a tentative D call TRBD1 (5 bases). The ends were cut back, 5 bases at V and 4 bases at J, with 18 bases in the middle. This CDR3 is built from 16 residues. Per the germline V gene, CDR1 is SGHVS and CDR2 is FQNEAQ. The CDR3 region is CASSPGFQDGYNEQFF. The CDR3 nucleotides read TGTGCCAGCAGCCCAGGGTTCCAGGACGGGTACAATGAGCAGTTCTTC.

Only a few counts were recorded for this clone. The rearrangement uses TRBV28 and TRBJ2-7; 9 bases are shared with TRBD1. Trimming took 1 base from V and 5 from J; bases not matched to a gene: 6. Germline V gene data show CDR1 as MDHEN and CDR2 as SYDVKM. This CDR3 has 15 amino acids. The DNA of the CDR3 is TGTGCCAGCAGTTTATTACAGGGGGCAGGCGACGAGCAGTACTTC. Its translation: CASSLLQGAGDEQYF.

The V call is TRBV28, the J call TRBJ2-7; D possibly corresponds to TRBD2 (6 bases). The CDR3 spans 14 residues. CDR1 is MDHEN, CDR2 SYDVKM, per germline. V lost 1 base, J lost 4 bases, and 11 bases lay in between. CDR3 sequence: CASSLFGTDYEQYF. As DNA, the CDR3 is TGTGCCAGCAGTTTATTTGGGACTGATTACGAGCAGTACTTC. Full variable domain (missing parts from reference TRBV28 and TRBJ2-7): DVKVTQSSRYLVKRTGEKVFLECVQDMDHENMFWYRQDPGLGLRLIYFSYDVKMKEKGDIPEGYSVSREKKERFSLILESASTNQTSMYLCASSLFGTDYEQYFGPGTRLTVT.

This clone was picked up one time. The V gene is TRBV10-3, the J gene TRBJ1-5; D remains ambiguous. Looked up from germline, CDR1 is ENHRY and CDR2 is SYGVKD. This CDR3 spans 14 amino acids. Trimming took 6 bases from V and 4 from J, leaving 13 bases between them. The CDR3 loop is CAISQSFSNQPQHF. The CDR3 DNA reads as TGTGCCATCAGCCAATCCTTCAGTAATCAGCCCCAGCATTTT.

The V call is TRBV6-1, the J call TRBJ2-5; 10 bases map to TRBD1. Per germline, CDR1 MNHNS and CDR2 SASEGT. Trimming removed 5 bases from V and 3 bases from J; junction bases left unmatched: 6. The CDR3 consists of 15 residues. The CDR3 spells CASSTTGTGEETQYF. The CDR3 nucleotides are TGTGCCAGCAGTACTACCGGGACAGGGGAAGAGACCCAGTACTTC.

This clone was seen a handful of times. This chain uses TRBV7-2 with TRBJ2-5; the match to TRBD1 covers 7 bases. CDR1 is SGHTA, CDR2 FQGNSA, per germline. V shed 2 bases and J 5 bases; nucleotides not matched to a gene: 8. The CDR3 spans 15 residues. CDR3: CASSLRQGPRETQYF. In DNA form, the CDR3 reads TGTGCCAGCAGCTTACGACAGGGTCCTCGGGAGACCCAGTACTTC.

The rearrangement uses TRBV4-3 and TRBJ2-1; 11 bases map to TRBD2. The CDR3 totals 17 residues. Losses at the gene ends were 0 bases for V and 8 bases for J; bases not matched to a gene: 9. Germline V gene data show CDR1 as LGHNA and CDR2 as YSLEER. The CDR3 nucleotides are TGCGCCAGCAGCCAAGATATCGGGCTAGCGGGAGGAGATGAGCAGTTCTTC. This translates into CASSQDIGLAGGDEQFF.

This clone was seen only once. The chain couples TRBV7-9 to TRBJ2-7; D might be TRBD1 (5 bases). V shed 2 bases and J shed 6 bases, with 14 bases lying between them. Germline lookup yields CDR1 SEHNR and CDR2 FQNEAQ (reference sequence). The CDR3 spans 14 residues. CDR3 protein: CASSLPKGMSEQYF. The CDR3 coding sequence is TGTGCCAGCAGCTTACCAAAGGGGATGAGCGAGCAGTACTTC.

The rearrangement joins TRBV5-4 to TRBJ2-3, with TRBD2 matching 10 bases. From germline, CDR1 is SGHNT and CDR2 YYREEE (reference sequence). The CDR3 is made up of 16 amino acids. Trimming cost V 0 bases and J 6 bases; bases outside gene matches: 7. The CDR3 here is CASSLERGGARDTQYF. As DNA, the CDR3 is TGTGCCAGCAGCTTGGAGCGGGGGGGCGCGCGTGATACGCAGTATTTT.

The V call is TRBV28, the J call TRBJ1-6; a possible D gene is TRBD1 (6 bases). The length of the CDR3 is 13 residues. Germline V gives CDR1 MDHEN, CDR2 SYDVKM. The V end was cut by 9 bases, the J end by 5 bases, with 11 bases between. The CDR3 DNA reads TGTGCCAGTAACAGGGTGGATAATTCACCCCTCCACTTT. Amino acid sequence: CASNRVDNSPLHF.

V is TRBV2 and J is TRBJ1-2; 9 nucleotides agree with TRBD1. Trimming cost V 2 bases and J 7 bases; bases outside gene matches: 5. The CDR3 covers 14 residues. Per germline, CDR1 SNHLY and CDR2 FYNNEI. The DNA for the CDR3 is TGTGCCAGCAGTGAACAGGGACAGGGAAGTGGCTACACCTTC. Translation: CASSEQGQGSGYTF.